The 23 T cell receptor beta chains given below trace back to one sample, sequenced in a study of identical twins. TCRdb recomputed calls from the 5' RACE reads with MiXCR, one row per CDR3 protein. The sample has about 900,000 distinct CDR3 sequences, 9% to 15% seen once. The same sample was also used in a study of yellow fever vaccine responses in identical twins.

The sample comprised PBMCs. Receptors originate from a woman between 18 and 30 years old in good health.

This clonotype was found a few times. J is TRBJ2-7 and V is TRBV12-3 or TRBV12-4, with D unclear. CDR3 length: 14 residues. V dropped 3 bases and J dropped 3 bases, with 12 bases sitting between them. The CDR3 bases are TGTGCCAGCAGTTTCGGGCGACGGAGCTACGAGCAGTACTTC. Protein product: CASSFGRRSYEQYF.

The chain links TRBV20-1 to TRBJ1-2; D gene uncertain. The CDR3 is 14 residues long. The germline V and J ends were trimmed by 3 bases and 0 bases, with 11 bases remaining between them. Germline assignment: CDR1 DFQATT and CDR2 SNEGSKA (reference sequence). The CDR3 DNA sequence: TGCAGTGCTAGGGGGAACTCTCCTAACTATGGCTACACCTTC. Protein product: CSARGNSPNYGYTF.

This clonotype occurred many times. The rearrangement joins TRBV28 to TRBJ2-3; TRBD2 matches at 7 bases. Germline CDR1 reads MDHEN; CDR2 reads SYDVKM. The CDR3 totals 15 residues. V lost 2 bases, J lost 1 base, and 3 bases stayed unmatched. The CDR3 is CASSLGGVRTDTQYF. The CDR3 nucleotides are TGTGCCAGCAGTTTAGGGGGGGTCCGCACAGATACGCAGTATTTT. The full variable domain, with the rest looked up from reference TRBV28 and TRBJ2-3, is DVKVTQSSRYLVKRTGEKVFLECVQDMDHENMFWYRQDPGLGLRLIYFSYDVKMKEKGDIPEGYSVSREKKERFSLILESASTNQTSMYLCASSLGGVRTDTQYFGPGTRLTVL.

V is TRBV11-1 and J is TRBJ2-2, with 13 bases that match TRBD2. This CDR3 spans 19 amino acids. Trimming removed 5 bases from V and 4 bases from J; junction bases left unmatched: 13. The germline gives CDR1 SGHAT, CDR2 FQDESV (reference sequence). CDR3 residues: CASSNPGTSGIGFTGELFF. CDR3 nucleotide sequence: TGTGCCAGCAGCAATCCCGGGACTAGCGGGATTGGGTTCACCGGGGAGCTGTTTTTT.

The chain combines TRBV6-5 with TRBJ2-5, with 11 bases aligning to TRBD1. V lost 2 bases, J lost 4 bases, and 9 bases stayed unmatched. Looked up from germline, CDR1 is MNHEY and CDR2 is SVGAGI. The CDR3 spans 17 residues. CDR3 bases: TGTGCCAGCAGTTACAGGAGGGACAGGGGGGCGGGAGAGACCCAGTACTTC. Translated, it gives CASSYRRDRGAGETQYF.

This clonotype was observed at least ten times. The CDR3 sequence: CASSYPGGSEQFF. The CDR3 DNA reads TGTGCCAGCAGCTACCCCGGGGGGAGTGAGCAGTTCTTC. This sequence joins TRBV5-8 and TRBJ2-1; TRBD2 matches at 7 bases. The V gene's germline CDR1 is SGHTS and CDR2 YDEGEE. This CDR3 contains 13 residues. The V and J ends lost 3 bases and 9 bases, in that order; junction bases with no gene match: 6.

CDR3: CASGKTSGYNEQFF. In DNA, the CDR3 is TGTGCCAGCGGAAAGACTAGCGGCTACAATGAGCAGTTCTTC. V is TRBV9 and J is TRBJ2-1; 9 bases map to TRBD2. CDR1 and CDR2 (germline): SGDLS, YYNGEE. Trimming at V came to 7 bases and at J to 3 bases, leaving 5 bases not matched to a gene. The CDR3 runs to 14 residues.

This clonotype turned up a few times. This chain uses TRBV27 with TRBJ2-6, with D hard to call. V was cut by 4 bases and J by 0 bases, with 7 bases left in between. Per the germline V gene, CDR1 is MNHEY and CDR2 is SMNVEV (reference sequence). The CDR3 has 15 residues. CDR3 in DNA: TGTGCCAGCAGTTCCGAGAGCTCTGGGGCCAACGTCCTGACTTTC. Protein: CASSSESSGANVLTF.

This clonotype showed up just a few times. The chain has TRBV6-5 and TRBJ1-2; D possibly corresponds to TRBD1 (6 bases). The V gene lost 0 bases and the J gene lost 3 bases, with 14 bases spanning the gap. The V gene's germline CDR1 is MNHEY and CDR2 SVGAGI. This CDR3 comprises 16 residues. Here the CDR3 reads CASSYSPVEGDYGYTF. The CDR3 DNA follows: TGTGCCAGCAGTTACTCCCCGGTGGAGGGGGACTATGGCTACACCTTC.

This clonotype was observed a handful of times. The V and J genes are TRBV27 and TRBJ2-3; the D call may be TRBD1 or TRBD2 (5 bases each). V was cut by 6 bases and J by 11 bases, with 18 bases left in between. The CDR3 contains 13 residues. Germline V CDR1 and CDR2: MNHEY, SMNVEV (reference sequence). DNA of the CDR3: TGTGCCAGCAGCCTAGTGGGGGTACGCGGGCAGTATTTT. Its protein product is CASSLVGVRGQYF.

The chain employs TRBV12-3 or TRBV12-4 and TRBJ2-1; 7 bases align to TRBD2. The CDR3 has 14 amino acids. Trimming at V came to 6 bases and at J to 9 bases, leaving 11 bases not matched to a gene. The CDR3 coding sequence is TGTGCCAGCAGATCAACACGACTAGCCGGTGAGCAGTTCTTC. Translating it yields CASRSTRLAGEQFF.

This clonotype was detected a few times. This chain uses TRBV4-1 with TRBJ1-4; possible D gene TRBD1, 5 bases. V was pared by 0 bases and J by 8 bases, with 13 bases between. Germline CDR1 MGHRA, CDR2 YSYEKL. This CDR3 spans 15 amino acids. CDR3 coding DNA: TGCGCCAGCAGCCAAGATCAGGGCAATTGGGAAAAACTGTTTTTT. Protein sequence: CASSQDQGNWEKLFF.

This clonotype was seen more than once but under ten times. The rearrangement links TRBV7-9 to TRBJ1-2; 7 bases align to TRBD1. The CDR3 has 15 residues. V gave up 5 bases and J gave up 3 bases; unmatched junction bases: 9. Germline CDR1 is SEHNR and CDR2 is FQNEAQ (reference sequence). In DNA, the CDR3 is TGTGCCAGCAGCCTACCCGGGGACAGCCACTATGGCTACACCTTC. It translates to CASSLPGDSHYGYTF.

V gene TRBV29-1 combines with J gene TRBJ2-1; 9 nucleotides match TRBD2. The CDR3 runs 16 residues. V shed 3 bases, J shed 1 base, and the junction held 7 bases outside the gene matches. CDR1 is SQVTM and CDR2 is ANQGSEA in the germline V gene. CDR3 in amino acids: CSVEGGTSGSYNEQFF. As DNA, the CDR3 is TGCAGCGTTGAGGGGGGAACTAGCGGGTCCTACAATGAGCAGTTCTTC.

This chain joins TRBV29-1 and TRBJ2-3, with D perhaps being TRBD1 or TRBD2 (5 bases each). CDR1 is SQVTM and CDR2 is ANQGSEA in the germline V gene. This CDR3 region has 13 residues. The V gene lost 4 bases and the J gene lost 2 bases, with 10 bases spanning the gap. The CDR3, as DNA: TGCAGCGTTGCGGGACGGTTCACAGATACGCAGTATTTT. It codes for CSVAGRFTDTQYF.

This clonotype was recorded a few times. This sequence joins TRBV20-1 and TRBJ2-7, with 11 bases fitting TRBD2. The V and J ends lost 4 bases and 7 bases, in that order; junction bases with no gene match: 6. This CDR3 is 13 amino acids long. Germline V gene lookup returns CDR1 DFQATT and CDR2 SNEGSKA (reference sequence). The CDR3 region is CSAILAGVSEQYF. Written as DNA, the CDR3 is TGCAGTGCTATACTAGCGGGAGTGAGTGAGCAGTACTTC.

This clonotype occurred a few times. The chain uses TRBV28 and TRBJ2-7; possibly TRBD2 for D (5 bases). Germline lookup yields CDR1 MDHEN and CDR2 SYDVKM. V was shortened by 6 bases and J by 3 bases, with 18 bases between the two germline ends. CDR3 length equals 15 residues. The CDR3 here is CASRTTDFPNYEQYF. The CDR3 DNA reads as TGTGCCAGCAGGACGACGGACTTTCCGAACTACGAGCAGTACTTC.

The table lists this clonotype with many counts. The rearrangement uses TRBV12-3 or TRBV12-4 and TRBJ1-1, with D unclear. CDR3 size: 11 residues. The germline V and J ends were trimmed by 4 bases and 10 bases, with 10 bases remaining between them. The CDR3, as DNA: TGTGCCAGCAGTTCCGAGCGTGGAGCTTTCTTT. Protein sequence: CASSSERGAFF.

The chain links TRBV28 to TRBJ2-3; 8 bases are shared with TRBD2. Germline V gives CDR1 MDHEN, CDR2 SYDVKM. V was clipped by 4 bases and J by 4 bases; unmatched bases: 10. The length of the CDR3 is 16 residues. CDR3 in DNA: TGTGCCAGCAGTTCCGGGCTCACGGGAGGGGCAGATACGCAGTATTTT. Translation: CASSSGLTGGADTQYF.

At least ten counts were recorded for this clonotype. This chain links TRBV5-1 with TRBJ2-3; D is unclear. Looked up from germline, CDR1 is SGHRS and CDR2 is YFSETQ. V lost 6 bases, J lost 4 bases, and 12 bases lay in between. The CDR3 has 13 residues. The CDR3 sequence: CASNVDAADTQYF. Written as DNA, the CDR3 is TGCGCCAGCAACGTCGACGCGGCAGATACGCAGTATTTT.

The rearrangement joins TRBV10-3 to TRBJ1-3, with TRBD1 matching over 12 bases. The V and J ends lost 5 bases and 10 bases, in that order; junction bases with no gene match: 12. This CDR3 is built from 16 residues. CDR1 is ENHRY and CDR2 is SYGVKD in the germline V gene. CDR3: CAISNRQGQGAKTIYF. Here the CDR3 DNA reads TGTGCCATCAGTAACCGCCAGGGACAGGGGGCGAAAACCATATATTTT.

This clonotype was counted only a few times. The V gene is TRBV6-1, the J gene TRBJ1-5; no clear D gene. CDR3 length: 15 residues. Between the trimmed V and J ends, which lost 1 base and 0 bases, there was a span of 7 bases. Germline lookup yields CDR1 MNHNS and CDR2 SASEGT. The CDR3 region is CASSEVGNSNQPQHF. DNA for the CDR3: TGTGCCAGCAGTGAAGTAGGGAATAGCAATCAGCCCCAGCATTTT.

J is TRBJ2-5 and V is TRBV12-3 or TRBV12-4; D gene ambiguous. CDR3 length: 13 residues. The V gene lost 1 base and the J gene lost 3 bases, with 6 bases spanning the gap. DNA for the CDR3: TGTGCCAGCAGTTTAGAACTTAAAGAGACCCAGTACTTC. As protein: CASSLELKETQYF.